This T cell receptor beta chain emerged from a study of a mutant IDH1 vaccine in newly diagnosed glioma. Across the study: Either 4-6 weeks after radiotherapy alone or alongside temozolomide, vaccination was begun. The earlier regimen, radiotherapy, temozolomide, or both, was most often both. Of the patients given treatment, 62.5% were male and about 40% were female, and a mean age of about 44 years was recorded.

The table came from immunoSEQ multiplex PCR; TCRdb's copy has only in-frame clones and leaves some out. Of roughly 110,000 clones detected, roughly 88% appear once; the ten largest clones hold 0.6% to 0.75%. Stated time point: week 11, during vaccination. Every single dose of the vaccine, 300 ug of mutant IDH1 20-mer peptide, came with topical imiquimod. The study's findings and limits: Researchers report vaccine-induced immune responses in 93.3% of patients.

V lost 3 bases and J lost 5, with 17 bases in between. CDR3 length: 15 residues. Germline V gives CDR1 PRHDT, CDR2 FYEKMQ (reference sequence). Regarding this clone: Its target is unknown.

The J gene is TRBJ2-7, the V gene TRBV13; D ambiguous. The receptor was derived from a woman aged 50 to 60 with glioma. Specimen: PBMCs, collected from a glioma patient whose treatment included an IDH1 peptide vaccine. The CDR3 spells CASSLFAAYQHEQYF. In nucleotides, the CDR3 is TGTGCCAGCAGCTTGTTTGCAGCGTACCAGCACGAGCAGTACTTC.